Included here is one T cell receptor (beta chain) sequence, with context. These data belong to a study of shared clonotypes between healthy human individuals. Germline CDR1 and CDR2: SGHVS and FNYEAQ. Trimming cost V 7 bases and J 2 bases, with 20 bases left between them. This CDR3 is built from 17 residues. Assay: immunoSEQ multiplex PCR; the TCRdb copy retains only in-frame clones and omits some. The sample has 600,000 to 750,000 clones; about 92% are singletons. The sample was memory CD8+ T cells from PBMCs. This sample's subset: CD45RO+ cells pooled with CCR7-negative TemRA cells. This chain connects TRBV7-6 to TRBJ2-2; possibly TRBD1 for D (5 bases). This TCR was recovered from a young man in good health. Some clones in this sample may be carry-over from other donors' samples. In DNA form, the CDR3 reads TGTGCCAGCACCACCCGACCCGGCAGGGCCAACACCGGGGAGCTGTTTTTT. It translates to CASTTRPGRANTGELFF.